This T cell receptor (beta chain) is from a study of cytomegalovirus exposure and HLA in healthy donors. PCR was performed using 60 Vbeta and 13 Jbeta primers. The repertoire was sequenced with immunoSEQ multiplex PCR; TCRdb's copy has only in-frame clones and lacks some. The table includes some 150,000 clones, around 75% detected once. The length of the CDR3 is 15 residues. Germline-derived CDR1 and CDR2 are MGHRA and YSYEKL. Trimming left V 0 bases short and J 4 bases short, with 12 bases between. Whole-study findings and limits: TCR beta V- and J-gene trimming, according to a later analysis, was linked to a missense DCLRE1C variant.

This clone has only one observation. As yet, its antigen is unknown. The source material was PBMCs. The TCR originated in a man aged 35 to 55 in good health and CMV-seronegative. The gene calls are TRBV4-1 and TRBJ1-2; perhaps TRBD1 as D (5 bases). The CDR3 coding sequence is TGCGCCAGCAGCCAAGATAGGGGTTCGGGCTATGGCTACACCTTC. It yields the protein CASSQDRGSGYGYTF.